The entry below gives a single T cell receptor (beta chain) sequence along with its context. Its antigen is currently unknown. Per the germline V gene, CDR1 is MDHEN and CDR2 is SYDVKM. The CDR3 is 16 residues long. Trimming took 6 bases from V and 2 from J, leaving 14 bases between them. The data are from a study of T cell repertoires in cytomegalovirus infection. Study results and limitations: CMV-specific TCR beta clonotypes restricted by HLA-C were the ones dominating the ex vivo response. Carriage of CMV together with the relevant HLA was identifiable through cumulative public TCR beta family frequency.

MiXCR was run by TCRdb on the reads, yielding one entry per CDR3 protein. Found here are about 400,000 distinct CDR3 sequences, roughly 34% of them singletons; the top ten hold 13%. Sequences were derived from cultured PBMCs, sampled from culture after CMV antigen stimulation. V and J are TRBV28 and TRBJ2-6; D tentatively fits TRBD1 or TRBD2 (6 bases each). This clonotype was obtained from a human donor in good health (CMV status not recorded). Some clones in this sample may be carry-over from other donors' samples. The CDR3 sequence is CASSTSRGAGANVLTF. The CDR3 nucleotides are TGTGCCAGCAGCACGTCAAGGGGGGCTGGGGCCAACGTCCTGACTTTC.